The 8 T cell receptor beta chains presented below share a single source sample, sequenced in a study of T cells in Graves' hyperthyroidism and ophthalmopathy. What was amplified from RNA transcripts were TCR beta CDR3 regions. When the TCR CDR3 underwent first-round RT-PCR, the HTBI primer set was used. TCRdb re-analysed the multiplex PCR reads in MiXCR, keeping a single row per CDR3 protein. The data show a few hundred thousand distinct CDR3 sequences, with approximately 18% seen just once and approximately 37% held by the top ten. Sequenced input: blood. These receptors were taken from a man aged 50 to 60 with Graves' ophthalmopathy.

This clonotype was found many times. The chain recombines TRBV7-2 with TRBJ2-1, with a tentative D call TRBD2 (6 bases). This CDR3 spans 13 amino acids. The V end lost 5 bases, the J end lost 4 bases, and 9 bases lay between the germline ends. The germline gives CDR1 SGHTA, CDR2 FQGNSA. The CDR3 sequence: CASSRDLYNEQFF. The CDR3, as DNA: TGTGCCAGCAGCCGGGACTTATACAATGAGCAGTTCTTC. Full variable domain (remainder filled in from reference TRBV7-2 and TRBJ2-1): GAGVSQSPSNKVTEKGKDVELRCDPISGHTALYWYRQSLGQGLEFLIYFQGNSAPDKSGLPSDRFSAERTGGSVSTLTIQRTQQEDSAVYLCASSRDLYNEQFFGPGTRLTVL.

The CDR3 region is CASSATGTSGGGAIQYF. The CDR3 DNA sequence: TGTGCCAGCAGTGCCACCGGGACTAGCGGGGGGGGGGCTATTCAGTACTTC. The rearrangement links TRBV6-2 or TRBV6-3 to TRBJ2-4; TRBD2 matches at 16 bases. CDR1 MNHEY and CDR2 SVGEGT come from the germline V gene. Losses at the gene ends were 5 bases for V and 10 bases for J; bases not matched to a gene: 11. The CDR3 has 17 amino acids.

Worth noting for this clonotype: A junction boundary mismatches the germline segment, possibly from a read error. The V gene is TRBV28, the J gene TRBJ2-2; TRBD2 matches at 8 bases. Germline CDR1 reads MDHEN; CDR2 reads SYDVKM. The CDR3 extends over 13 amino acids. The CDR3 DNA reads as TGTGCCAGCAGGGGGGGACTAGTCGGGGGGCTGTTTTTT. It encodes CASRGGLVGGLFF. Supplemented by reference TRBV28 and TRBJ2-2, the full variable domain reads DVKVTQSSRYLVKRTGEKVFLECVQDMDHENMFWYRQDPGLGLRLIYFSYDVKMKEKGDIPEGYSVSREKKERFSLILESASTNQTSMYLCASRGGLVGGLFFGEGSRLTVL.

A few counts support this clonotype. CDR3 sequence: CASSRRGGRNSPLHF. CDR3 sequence (DNA): TGTGCCAGCAGCCGCAGGGGAGGGCGTAATTCACCCCTCCACTTT. V and J are TRBV14 and TRBJ1-6; D possibly corresponds to TRBD1 (6 bases). Trimming removed 4 bases from V and 6 bases from J, with 13 bases in between. CDR3 length equals 15 residues. Germline V gene data show CDR1 as SGHDN and CDR2 as FVKESK.

The chain couples TRBV9 to TRBJ1-6; a possible D gene is TRBD1 (6 bases). The germline CDR1 and CDR2 sequences are SGDLS and YYNGEE. Deletions cut 3 bases from V and 7 bases from J, with 14 bases between. The CDR3 loop spans 15 amino acids. CDR3 bases: TGTGCCAGCAGCGCCATGGGGGCGATGAATTCACCCCTCCACTTT. Residues: CASSAMGAMNSPLHF.

Worth noting for this clonotype: Compared with germline, one end of the junction differs, possibly owing to a read error. J is TRBJ2-7 and V is TRBV5-1; D not certain. Germline V lookup: CDR1 SGHRS, CDR2 YFSETQ. There are 15 residues in the CDR3. CDR3 DNA: TGCGCCAGCAACTTGGGCAGTTCGGGCTCCTACGAGCAGTACTTC. Translating it yields CASNLGSSGSYEQYF. Complete variable domain (other parts from reference TRBV5-1 and TRBJ2-7): KAGVTQTPRYLIKTRGQQVTLSCSPISGHRSVSWYQQTPGQGLQFLFEYFSETQRNKGNFPGRFSGRQFSNSRSEMNVSTLELGDSALYLCASNLGSSGSYEQYFGPGTRLTVT.

This rearrangement joins TRBV5-1 to TRBJ2-2; TRBD2 matches 11 bases. The CDR3 spans 16 residues. Germline trimming cut 1 base from V and 6 bases from J; bases unmatched to any gene: 5. Germline values: CDR1 SGHRS, CDR2 YFSETQ. For the CDR3, the DNA is TGCGCCAGCAGCTTGACTAGCGGGAGATCTTCCGGGGAGCTGTTTTTT. Translation: CASSLTSGRSSGELFF. Drawing the rest from reference TRBV5-1 and TRBJ2-2, the complete variable domain is KAGVTQTPRYLIKTRGQQVTLSCSPISGHRSVSWYQQTPGQGLQFLFEYFSETQRNKGNFPGRFSGRQFSNSRSEMNVSTLELGDSALYLCASSLTSGRSSGELFFGEGSRLTVL.

This clonotype has a count of ten or more. The V gene is TRBV10-3, the J gene TRBJ2-1; 10 bases map to TRBD2. Trimming cost V 2 bases and J 5 bases; bases outside gene matches: 12. The length of the CDR3 is 18 residues. CDR1 and CDR2 from the germline V gene are ENHRY and SYGVKD. CDR3: CAISEPLGAGGPNNEQFF. The CDR3, as DNA: TGTGCCATCAGTGAGCCTCTGGGAGCGGGAGGGCCGAACAATGAGCAGTTCTTC.